The rows below give T cell receptor beta chains drawn from one sample of a study of cytomegalovirus exposure and HLA in healthy donors. The assay was immunoSEQ multiplex PCR, and TCRdb's table has in-frame clones only and misses some. The profile shows some 150,000 clones, about two thirds of them singletons. The material sequenced was PBMCs. These receptors all come from a woman aged 25-40 years in good health and CMV-seronegative. Both conserved end residues are part of each CDR3. The D gene is left open where the match is weak. Clone size is not always given. Where it is, it says once, few, many or a class for expanded clones.

J	V	D	size	CDR3	DNA
TRBJ2-1	TRBV5-1	.	.	CASSLLLNTNNEQFF	TGCGCCAGCAGCTTACTCTTGAACACTAACAATGAGCAGTTCTTC
TRBJ2-3	TRBV30	TRBD2	.	CAWTLGGGITDTQYF	TGTGCCTGGACCCTCGGGGGGGGTATCACAGATACGCAGTATTTT
TRBJ2-1	TRBV28	.	.	CASNGISNEQFF	TGTGCCAGCAACGGGATTAGCAATGAGCAGTTCTTC
TRBJ2-7	TRBV27	.	.	CASSLAGRGYEQYF	TGTGCCAGCAGTTTAGCTGGGCGGGGCTACGAGCAGTACTTC
TRBJ2-2	TRBV27	TRBD2	.	CASRQEREHELFF	TGTGCCAGCAGACAAGAGCGGGAGCACGAGCTGTTTTTT
TRBJ1-5	TRBV10-3	.	.	CAISAEGVVQPQHF	TGTGCCATCAGTGCAGAAGGGGTTGTTCAGCCCCAGCATTTT
TRBJ1-3	TRBV14	.	few	CASSWPRGRNTIYF	TGTGCCAGCAGCTGGCCGAGGGGGAGAAACACCATATATTTT
TRBJ2-7	TRBV6-5	TRBD2	.	CASIQLAGMSEQYF	TGTGCCAGCATCCAACTAGCGGGTATGTCCGAGCAGTACTTC
TRBJ2-5	TRBV7-9	TRBD2	.	CASSLEWGLARETQYF	TGTGCCAGCAGCTTAGAATGGGGACTAGCGCGAGAGACCCAGTACTTC
TRBJ1-5	TRBV4-1	TRBD1	.	CASSQTMTGSFNQPQHF	TGCGCCAGCAGCCAAACCATGACAGGGTCGTTCAATCAGCCCCAGCATTTT
TRBJ2-5	TRBV7-6	TRBD2	.	CASSPRGAGDTPKETQYF	TGTGCCAGCAGCCCCAGAGGCGCGGGAGATACCCCAAAAGAGACCCAGTACTTC
TRBJ2-5	TRBV4-2	TRBD1	few	CASSQFPGGRQETQYF	TGTGCCAGCAGCCAATTCCCAGGGGGCCGGCAAGAGACCCAGTACTTC
TRBJ2-3	TRBV7-9	TRBD2	few	CASRGGPLTDTQYF	TGTGCCAGCAGGGGAGGGCCATTGACAGATACGCAGTATTTT
TRBJ1-2	TRBV6-1	.	.	CASSERDAPNYGYTF	TGTGCCAGTTCGGAGCGGGACGCTCCTAACTATGGCTACACCTTC
TRBJ2-1	TRBV29-1	TRBD2	once	CSATTSGRGMGNEQFF	TGCAGCGCTACGACTAGCGGGAGAGGGATGGGGAATGAGCAGTTCTTC
TRBJ2-1	TRBV19	TRBD2	.	CASSIASGQYNEQFF	TGTGCCAGTAGTATCGCTAGCGGTCAATACAATGAGCAGTTCTTC
TRBJ2-7	TRBV6-5	.	.	CASSSPRRGHEQYF	TGTGCCAGCAGTTCGCCCCGGAGGGGTCACGAGCAGTACTTC
TRBJ2-7	TRBV5-1	TRBD1	.	CASKMRPTGTEVREQYF	TGCGCCAGCAAAATGAGGCCGACCGGGACAGAAGTTCGCGAGCAGTACTTC
TRBJ2-1	TRBV2	.	.	CASRLAGIDNEQFF	TGTGCCAGCAGGCTTGCCGGGATCGACAATGAGCAGTTCTTC
TRBJ2-2	TRBV9	TRBD2	.	CASSVGGYSGSTGELFF	TGTGCCAGCAGCGTAGGAGGTTATAGCGGGTCCACCGGGGAGCTGTTTTTT
TRBJ2-1	TRBV9	TRBD1	.	CASSTSRQGAYNEQFF	TGTGCCAGCAGCACCTCCCGACAGGGGGCGTACAATGAGCAGTTCTTC
TRBJ1-5	TRBV19	TRBD1	once	CASSAGQVTNQPQHF	TGTGCCAGTAGTGCGGGACAGGTTACCAATCAGCCCCAGCATTTT
TRBJ2-2	TRBV13	.	.	CASSLGIGELFF	TGTGCCAGCAGCTTAGGTATCGGGGAGCTGTTTTTT
TRBJ2-7	TRBV19	.	.	CASTKKQGHFFEQYF	TGTGCCAGTACTAAGAAACAGGGACACTTCTTCGAGCAGTACTTC
TRBJ2-1	TRBV7-3	.	.	CASSSFSSGEQFF	TGTGCCAGCAGCTCCTTTTCGTCTGGCGAGCAGTTCTTC
TRBJ2-3	TRBV2	.	.	CASSGGDTQYF	TGTGCCAGCAGCGGCGGAGATACGCAGTATTTT